The 14 T cell receptor beta chains given below trace back to one sample, sequenced in a study of Tregs in tolerant kidney transplant recipients. Profiled with immunoSEQ multiplex PCR; TCRdb holds only in-frame clones, not every one. The repertoire table contains about 30,000 clones. This sample comprised CD8+ T cells from blood, obtained before the transplant. Source of these receptors: a human donor who received a combined kidney and bone marrow transplant.

Regarding this clone: The sequenced fragment ends 3 residues before the CDR3 boundary, so the rest is inferred from the germline J gene. The chain carries TRBV6-1 and TRBJ2-7; TRBD2 agrees at 12 bases. There are 16 residues in the CDR3. The J segment lost 4 bases and the V segment lost 2 bases, leaving 6 bases of the junction unmatched. Germline assignment: CDR1 MNHNS and CDR2 SASEGT. The CDR3 sequence is CASSELLAGGGYEQYF. The DNA read from the CDR3 is TGTGCCAGCAGTGAACTTCTAGCGGGAGGGGGTTACGAG.

A word on this clone: The sequenced fragment ends 3 residues before the CDR3 boundary, so the rest is inferred from the germline J gene. This chain connects TRBV20-1 to TRBJ2-1; TRBD2 matches 13 bases. Unmatched junction bases numbered 13, after V lost 6 bases and J lost 8 bases. Germline V gives CDR1 DFQATT, CDR2 SNEGSKA (reference sequence). This CDR3 has 16 residues. The sequenced CDR3 bases are TGCAGTGCGACCCGCCTTGGACTAGCGGGAGTGCATGAG. Protein sequence: CSATRLGLAGVHE. The full-length CDR3 reads as CSATRLGLAGVHEQFF.

On this clone: The read ends 3 residues before the CDR3 terminus; that terminus is restored from the germline J gene. The chain is built from TRBV4-1 and TRBJ2-1; TRBD2 aligns across 13 bases. V lost 4 bases, J lost 3 bases, and 6 bases stayed unmatched. CDR3 length: 17 residues. CDR1 is MGHRA and CDR2 is YSYEKL in the germline V gene. CDR3 sequence: CASSPGLAGAVYNEQFF. CDR3 bases read: TGCGCCAGCAGCCCCGGACTAGCGGGAGCGGTCTACAATGAG.

With regard to this clone: The CDR3 goes on 3 residues after the read ends, and that part is filled in from the germline J gene. The chain employs TRBV2 and TRBJ1-1; TRBD1 matches at 8 bases. The CDR3 is 15 residues long. Per the germline V gene, CDR1 is SNHLY and CDR2 is FYNNEI. Trimming cost V 1 base and J 0 bases; bases outside gene matches: 1. The part of the CDR3 DNA that was read is TGTGCCAGCAGTGAAGGGACAGGGCTGAACACTGAA. Protein product: CASSEGTGLNTE. The whole CDR3 is CASSEGTGLNTEAFF.

Remarks on this clone: The DNA ends 3 residues before the CDR3 does, and the rest of the CDR3 is filled in from the germline J gene. J is TRBJ2-2 and V is TRBV19; D not resolved. V dropped 8 bases and J dropped 3 bases, with 10 bases sitting between them. This CDR3 comprises 13 residues. Per the germline V gene, CDR1 is LNHDA and CDR2 is SQIVND (reference sequence). The CDR3 region is CASGGWDTGELFF. The covered CDR3 bases are TGTGCCAGTGGCGGATGGGACACCGGGGAG.

Turning to this clone: The CDR3 end lies 3 residues beyond the end of the read and is filled in from the germline J gene. The chain links TRBV29-1 to TRBJ2-1, with 11 nucleotides matching TRBD1. The CDR3 length is 15 residues. Germline values: CDR1 SQVTM, CDR2 ANQGSEA. With 2 bases clipped from V and 8 bases from J, the junction kept 8 bases outside the gene matches. CDR3 DNA (partial): TGCAGCGTTGAAAGGTTAGGACAGGGGGCTTATGAG. Residues: CSVERLGQGAYE. The entire CDR3 reads CSVERLGQGAYEQFF.

The sequenced part of the CDR3 DNA is TGTGCCAGCAGCTCCGGACTAGCGGGGGACAACACCGGGGAG. Protein product: CASSSGLAGDNTGE. The CDR3 as a whole reads CASSSGLAGDNTGELFF. This chain links TRBV7-3 with TRBJ2-2; 13 bases map to TRBD2. The read halts 3 residues ahead of the CDR3 end, with the missing end drawn from the germline J gene. The CDR3 extends over 17 amino acids. Trimming took 4 bases from V and 2 from J; bases not matched to a gene: 4. The V gene's germline CDR1 is SGHTA and CDR2 FQGTGA.

On this clone: Sequencing ends 3 residues short of the CDR3 end; the germline J gene provides the rest. The genes are TRBV13 and TRBJ2-7; perhaps TRBD1 as D (5 bases). Trimming left V 1 base short and J 5 bases short, with 9 bases between. The CDR3 consists of 13 residues. The germline V gene encodes CDR1 PRHDT and CDR2 FYEKMQ (reference sequence). CDR3 sequence reads: CASSLDRGNEQYF. The covered CDR3 bases are TGTGCCAGCAGCTTAGATAGGGGCAACGAG.

Concerning this clone: The sequence runs out 3 residues before the end of the CDR3; the remainder is reconstructed from the germline J gene. The rearrangement joins TRBV6-2 or TRBV6-3 to TRBJ1-5; TRBD1 matches 9 bases. CDR1 and CDR2 from the germline V gene are MNHEY and SVGEGT. J lost 6 bases, V lost 6 bases, and 6 bases had no gene match. This CDR3 comprises 14 residues. This CDR3 is CASSPGTGSQPQHF. The sequenced part of the CDR3 DNA is TGTGCCAGCAGCCCCGGGACAGGGTCTCAGCCC.

In regard to this clone: The observed sequence ends 3 residues before the CDR3 terminus, with the missing tail filled in from the germline J gene. The rearrangement uses TRBV19 and TRBJ2-1; D uncertain. The V end was cut by 7 bases, the J end by 0 bases, with 7 bases between. This CDR3 contains 13 residues. Germline V lookup: CDR1 LNHDA, CDR2 SQIVND (reference sequence). The chain's CDR3 is CASTVSSYNEQFF. The sequenced CDR3 bases are TGTGCCAGTACGGTGAGCTCCTACAATGAG. Filled out from reference TRBV19 and TRBJ2-1, the complete variable domain reads DGGITQSPKYLFRKEGQNVTLSCEQNLNHDAMYWYRQDPGQGLRLIYYSQIVNDFQKGDIAEGYSVSREKKESFPLTVTSAQKNPTAFYLCASTVSSYNEQFFGPGTRLTVL.

Frequency places this clone as large. The read is 3 residues too short to cover the CDR3 end, so that end is filled in from the germline J gene. The chain employs TRBV30 and TRBJ2-7; possibly TRBD2 for D (6 bases). Germline CDR1 is GTSNPN and CDR2 is SVGIG (reference sequence). Between the trimmed V and J ends, which lost 3 bases and 0 bases, there was a span of 9 bases. CDR3 length: 13 residues. CDR3 amino acids: CAWSQDYSYEQYF. The CDR3 bases that were read are TGTGCCTGGAGCCAGGACTACTCCTACGAG.

Notes on this clone: The CDR3 goes on 3 residues after the read ends, and that part is filled in from the germline J gene. The V gene is TRBV5-1, the J gene TRBJ2-5; TRBD2 might be the D (6 bases). Germline CDR1 SGHRS, CDR2 YFSETQ. This CDR3 spans 15 amino acids. V was trimmed by 6 bases and J by 4 bases, leaving 19 bases between them. This chain's CDR3 is CASTAGPSLGETQYF. Incomplete CDR3 DNA: TGCGCCAGCACCGCGGGGCCCTCCCTGGGAGAGACC. The full variable domain, completed using reference TRBV5-1 and TRBJ2-5, is KAGVTQTPRYLIKTRGQQVTLSCSPISGHRSVSWYQQTPGQGLQFLFEYFSETQRNKGNFPGRFSGRQFSNSRSEMNVSTLELGDSALYLCASTAGPSLGETQYFGPGTRLLVL.

This CDR3 is CASSHSTAAEQYF. The CDR3 DNA, read in part, is TGTGCCAGCAGCCATTCGACGGCGGCCGAG. The genes are TRBV7-9 and TRBJ2-7; D is unclear. The CDR3 goes on 3 residues after the read ends, and that part is filled in from the germline J gene. The CDR3 is 13 amino acids. Germline loops: CDR1 SEHNR, CDR2 FQNEAQ (reference sequence). Trimming cost V 5 bases and J 6 bases, with 14 bases left between them.

According to its frequency, this clone is large. The read falls 3 residues short of the CDR3 end, and the missing part is taken from the germline J gene. The chain links TRBV20-1 to TRBJ2-1; 11 bases agree with TRBD2. The CDR3 consists of 17 residues. Germline values: CDR1 DFQATT, CDR2 SNEGSKA (reference sequence). The V gene end was trimmed by 0 bases and the J gene end by 9 bases; junction bases not matched to a gene: 13. CDR3 bases read: TGCAGTGCTAGAGACCCGATAACTAGCGGGAGTGACGGTGAG. Encoded protein: CSARDPITSGSDGE. The whole CDR3 sequence is CSARDPITSGSDGEQFF.